These 30 T cell receptor beta chains were sequenced from one sample in a study of blood T cell repertoires in COVID-19. Assay used: immunoSEQ multiplex PCR; TCRdb lists only in-frame clones, some missing. The sample gives about 49,000 clones, approximately 85% of which show up once; around 2.5% is in the top ten. The specimen sequenced was peripheral blood. The receptors here all came from a woman aged 55-69 years with acute or convalescent COVID-19.

This chain links TRBV5-6 with TRBJ1-2, with a possible D match to TRBD1 (5 bases). Deletions cut 2 bases from V and 6 bases from J, with 14 bases between. Germline CDR1 SGHDT, CDR2 YYEEEE. This CDR3 has 14 residues. For the CDR3, the DNA is TGTGCCAGCAGCTTAGTTCTTTGGGGGGATGGCTACACCTTC. The encoded protein is CASSLVLWGDGYTF. The full variable domain, its missing parts supplied by reference TRBV5-6 and TRBJ1-2, is DAGVTQSPTHLIKTRGQQVTLRCSPKSGHDTVSWYQQALGQGPQFIFQYYEEEERQRGNFPDRFSGHQFPNYSSELNVNALLLGDSALYLCASSLVLWGDGYTFGSGTRLTVV.

CDR3 DNA sequence: TGTGCCAGCAGCTTAGCACCCGGGAATTCACCCCTCCACTTT. This codes for CASSLAPGNSPLHF. V gene TRBV7-3 combines with J gene TRBJ1-6; D unresolved. The CDR3 has 14 amino acids. Trimming removed 2 bases at V and 7 bases at J, with 9 bases between. CDR1 and CDR2 from the germline V gene are SGHTA and FQGTGA.

This clone was detected once. The chain combines TRBV15 with TRBJ1-2, with TRBD1 identical over 9 bases. J lost 0 bases, V lost 5 bases, and 10 bases had no gene match. Germline-derived CDR1 and CDR2 are LNHNV and YYDKDF (reference sequence). CDR3 size: 17 residues. The CDR3 DNA sequence: TGTGCCACCAGCGACCCCGGGACAGGGCGATCTAACTATGGCTACACCTTC. It translates to CATSDPGTGRSNYGYTF.

The chain uses TRBV6-5 and TRBJ2-6; D remains ambiguous. The germline V and J ends were trimmed by 6 bases and 0 bases, with 6 bases remaining between them. The CDR3 is 14 amino acids. Germline V gene sequence: CDR1 MNHEY, CDR2 SVGAGI. The CDR3 region has the DNA TGTGCCAGCAGAAGTAGCTCTGGGGCCAACGTCCTGACTTTC. Translating it yields CASRSSSGANVLTF.

The J gene is TRBJ2-2, the V gene TRBV19; the D is unclear. The CDR3 totals 15 residues. Trimming took 4 bases from V and 0 from J, leaving 9 bases between them. CDR1 is LNHDA and CDR2 is SQIVND in the germline V gene (reference sequence). CDR3 DNA sequence: TGTGCCAGTAGTAAGATTAGATCGAACACCGGGGAGCTGTTTTTT. It encodes CASSKIRSNTGELFF.

The chain joins TRBV9 to TRBJ2-3, with 13 nucleotides matching TRBD2. V dropped 3 bases and J dropped 1; count of bases not matched to a gene: 2. CDR3 size: 16 residues. Germline V lookup: CDR1 SGDLS, CDR2 YYNGEE. CDR3 loop: CASSAGTSGGTDTQYF. CDR3 nucleotides: TGTGCCAGCAGCGCCGGGACTAGCGGGGGCACAGATACGCAGTATTTT.

This clone was observed a single time. DNA for the CDR3: TGTGCCAGCAGTCGAGGGACTATCGGTGCGCAGTTCTTC. Amino acids: CASSRGTIGAQFF. This chain links TRBV6-2 or TRBV6-3 with TRBJ2-1; 7 positions match TRBD2. The CDR3 contains 13 residues. CDR1 is MNHEY and CDR2 is SVGEGT in the germline V gene. V lost 5 bases to trimming and J lost 12 bases; unmatched junction nucleotides: 10.

In DNA, the CDR3 is TGCGCCAGCAGCTTGGGTCGGGGTGGCACAGATACGCAGTATTTT. Translation gives CASSLGRGGTDTQYF. The chain employs TRBV5-1 and TRBJ2-3, with D maybe TRBD2 (5 bases). This CDR3 is 15 amino acids long. V was trimmed by 0 bases and J by 1 base, leaving 9 bases between them. Germline V gives CDR1 SGHRS, CDR2 YFSETQ.

The chain uses TRBV5-4 and TRBJ1-1; the match to TRBD1 covers 8 bases. Germline V gives CDR1 SGHNT, CDR2 YYREEE (reference sequence). The CDR3 loop spans 14 amino acids. Trimming at V came to 0 bases and at J to 3 bases, leaving 1 base not matched to a gene. The CDR3 DNA sequence: TGTGCCAGCAGCTTGGTGGACAGGGACACTGAAGCTTTCTTT. Protein: CASSLVDRDTEAFF. Full variable domain (missing parts from reference TRBV5-4 and TRBJ1-1): ETGVTQSPTHLIKTRGQQVTLRCSSQSGHNTVSWYQQALGQGPQFIFQYYREEENGRGNFPPRFSGLQFPNYSSELNVNALELDDSALYLCASSLVDRDTEAFFGQGTRLTVV.

The chain carries TRBV18 and TRBJ2-2; weak D call: TRBD1 (6 bases). The CDR3 spans 14 residues. The ends were cut back, 6 bases at V and 2 bases at J, with 10 bases in the middle. Per germline, CDR1 KGHSH and CDR2 LQKENI. The CDR3 region has the DNA TGTGCCAGCTCGGGACAACTAAACACCGGGGAGCTGTTTTTT. This sequence encodes CASSGQLNTGELFF.

The chain joins TRBV30 to TRBJ1-4; D is undetermined. This CDR3 spans 14 amino acids. Trimming stripped 0 bases from V and 0 bases from J, with 5 bases between. Germline V CDR1 and CDR2: GTSNPN, SVGIG (reference sequence). This CDR3 reads CAWSVTATNEKLFF. CDR3 nucleotide sequence: TGTGCCTGGAGTGTAACAGCAACTAATGAAAAACTGTTTTTT.

The chain is built from TRBV9 and TRBJ1-1; 7 nucleotides align to TRBD1. Per germline, CDR1 SGDLS and CDR2 YYNGEE. CDR3 length equals 13 residues. V lost 7 bases and J lost 0; bases outside the gene matches: 3. CDR3 DNA sequence: TGTGCCAGCGGGGGACAGATGAACACTGAAGCTTTCTTT. The encoded protein is CASGGQMNTEAFF. Filled out from reference TRBV9 and TRBJ1-1, the complete variable domain reads DSGVTQTPKHLITATGQRVTLRCSPRSGDLSVYWYQQSLDQGLQFLIQYYNGEERAKGNILERFSAQQFPDLHSELNLSSLELGDSALYFCASGGQMNTEAFFGQGTRLTVV.

This clone was seen a handful of times. This chain uses TRBV7-8 with TRBJ1-6; 7 bases align to TRBD1. Per the germline V gene, CDR1 is SGHVS and CDR2 is FQNEAQ. The junction had 3 bases not matched to a gene; V was cut back by 1 base and J by 9 bases. The CDR3 has 14 residues. Here the CDR3 reads CASSLGDRASPLHF. Written as DNA, the CDR3 is TGTGCCAGCAGCTTAGGTGACAGGGCTTCACCCCTCCACTTT.

This clone was recorded once. V gene TRBV29-1 combines with J gene TRBJ2-7, with 7 bases aligning to TRBD1. The V gene's germline CDR1 is SQVTM and CDR2 ANQGSEA. CDR3 length equals 15 residues. V was clipped by 4 bases and J by 3 bases; unmatched bases: 12. CDR3 DNA: TGCAGCGTTGGACTTGACAGGGTAGGGGGCTACGAGCAGTACTTC. Its protein product is CSVGLDRVGGYEQYF.

The chain joins TRBV7-2 to TRBJ1-1; D is perhaps TRBD1 (6 bases). Per the germline V gene, CDR1 is SGHTA and CDR2 is FQGNSA. The ends were cut back, 4 bases at V and 3 bases at J, with 9 bases in the middle. There are 13 residues in the CDR3. The DNA of the CDR3 is TGTGCCAGCAGCTCTGGACAGCACACTGAAGCTTTCTTT. Its translation: CASSSGQHTEAFF.

The chain is built from TRBV27 and TRBJ2-7; 10 bases are a match to TRBD1. This CDR3 is built from 16 residues. V shed 6 bases, J shed 1 base, and the junction held 9 bases outside the gene matches. Germline V gives CDR1 MNHEY, CDR2 SMNVEV (reference sequence). The CDR3 nucleotides read TGTGCCAGCAGCTCCGGGACAGGGGTAGTTTCCTACGAGCAGTACTTC. Translation gives CASSSGTGVVSYEQYF.

This clone showed up just once. The rearrangement joins TRBV6-5 to TRBJ1-6; D call uncertain. Trimming removed 7 bases at V and 7 bases at J, with 14 bases between. This CDR3 spans 14 amino acids. Germline CDR1 MNHEY, CDR2 SVGAGI. The DNA of the CDR3 is TGTGCCAGCACGGGTAGGATATTGAATTCACCCCTCCACTTT. Its protein product is CASTGRILNSPLHF.

This chain uses TRBV2 with TRBJ2-7; TRBD2 matches 7 bases. Germline CDR1 is SNHLY and CDR2 is FYNNEI. There are 14 residues in the CDR3. Trimming cost V 7 bases and J 4 bases; bases outside gene matches: 10. The CDR3 bases are TGTGCCAGCACCAATGGGGGACTACAATACGAGCAGTACTTC. Translated: CASTNGGLQYEQYF.

In its sample, this clone was seen once. The V gene is TRBV7-2, the J gene TRBJ2-7; tentative D call: TRBD2 (5 bases). Per the germline V gene, CDR1 is SGHTA and CDR2 is FQGNSA. V shed 4 bases and J shed 3 bases, with 22 bases lying between them. CDR3 length equals 17 residues. CDR3: CASSSRGQSGLGYEQYF. DNA for the CDR3: TGTGCCAGCAGCTCTAGAGGCCAATCGGGGTTAGGCTACGAGCAGTACTTC. The full variable domain, its missing parts supplied by reference TRBV7-2 and TRBJ2-7, is GAGVSQSPSNKVTEKGKDVELRCDPISGHTALYWYRQSLGQGLEFLIYFQGNSAPDKSGLPSDRFSAERTGGSVSTLTIQRTQQEDSAVYLCASSSRGQSGLGYEQYFGPGTRLTVT.

The chain couples TRBV5-4 to TRBJ2-7; 11 positions match TRBD2. Germline V gives CDR1 SGHNT, CDR2 YYREEE (reference sequence). The length of the CDR3 is 16 residues. V dropped 4 bases and J dropped 6; count of bases not matched to a gene: 12. Here the CDR3 DNA reads TGTGCCAGCAGCACCGCCCCGACTAGCGGGACTCGCGAGCAGTACTTC. This sequence encodes CASSTAPTSGTREQYF.

The rearrangement joins TRBV2 to TRBJ2-6; 9 nucleotides align to TRBD1. The ends lost 6 bases at V and 0 bases at J; junction bases unmatched: 6. CDR1 SNHLY and CDR2 FYNNEI come from the germline V gene. The CDR3 has 17 residues. CDR3 protein: CASRSGQGRSGANVLTF. CDR3 DNA: TGTGCCAGCAGGTCGGGACAGGGACGCTCTGGGGCCAACGTCCTGACTTTC. Supplemented by reference TRBV2 and TRBJ2-6, the full variable domain reads EPEVTQTPSHQVTQMGQEVILRCVPISNHLYFYWYRQILGQKVEFLVSFYNNEISEKSEIFDDQFSVERPDGSNFTLKIRSTKLEDSAMYFCASRSGQGRSGANVLTFGAGSRLTVL.

The V gene is TRBV5-1, the J gene TRBJ2-1, with TRBD2 matching 10 bases. The ends lost 4 bases at V and 7 bases at J; junction bases unmatched: 8. Per germline, CDR1 SGHRS and CDR2 YFSETQ. CDR3 length: 15 residues. This CDR3 reads CASSPASGRSNEQFF. Here the CDR3 DNA reads TGCGCCAGCAGCCCGGCTAGCGGGAGATCTAATGAGCAGTTCTTC.

The CDR3 DNA follows: TGTGCCAGCATGGGGACAGACCGTTCATTAGAGCAGTACTTC. It translates to CASMGTDRSLEQYF. This rearrangement joins TRBV5-5 to TRBJ2-7, with 7 bases matching TRBD1. Germline V gene sequence: CDR1 SGHKS, CDR2 YYEKEE (reference sequence). J lost 7 bases, V lost 6 bases, and 13 bases had no gene match. The CDR3 has 14 amino acids.

The V and J genes are TRBV3-1 (or the pseudogene TRBV3-2) and TRBJ1-5, with a tentative D call TRBD1 (6 bases). Trimming cost V 4 bases and J 4 bases, with 17 bases left between them. In germline, CDR1 is LGHDT, CDR2 YNNKEL (reference sequence). The CDR3 sequence is 16 residues long. In DNA, the CDR3 is TGTGCCAGCAGCCGGCCGTCCTTGCAGGGGAATCAGCCCCAGCATTTT. Translated, it gives CASSRPSLQGNQPQHF.

The chain is built from TRBV5-1 and TRBJ2-5; 11 bases are a match to TRBD2. This CDR3 has 16 residues. From germline, CDR1 is SGHRS and CDR2 YFSETQ. J lost 2 bases, V lost 0 bases, and 3 bases had no gene match. The CDR3 DNA reads as TGCGCCAGCAGCTTGGGGGGGACTAGCGGACAAGAGACCCAGTACTTC. It is translated as CASSLGGTSGQETQYF.

The rearrangement joins TRBV4-1 to TRBJ1-1; D remains unclear. CDR1 and CDR2 (germline): MGHRA, YSYEKL. The V and J ends lost 0 bases and 6 bases respectively, with 14 bases between them. This CDR3 comprises 15 residues. The CDR3 here is CASSQDSLPLAEAFF. DNA of the CDR3: TGCGCCAGCAGCCAAGATTCTCTACCACTCGCTGAAGCTTTCTTT.

V is TRBV3-1 (or the pseudogene TRBV3-2) and J is TRBJ1-3; a possible D gene is TRBD1 (6 bases). The CDR3 contains 15 residues. Germline V gives CDR1 LGHDT, CDR2 YNNKEL (reference sequence). Trimming left V 2 bases short and J 3 bases short, with 11 bases between. The CDR3 spells CASSQPTGIGNTIYF. The CDR3 DNA sequence: TGTGCCAGCAGCCAACCTACAGGGATTGGAAACACCATATATTTT.

This chain uses TRBV13 with TRBJ1-4; 7 bases map to TRBD1. The V gene's germline CDR1 is PRHDT and CDR2 FYEKMQ (reference sequence). Trimming cost V 4 bases and J 3 bases; bases outside gene matches: 8. The CDR3 has 16 residues. CDR3 loop: CASSSNLGGANEKLFF. CDR3 sequence (DNA): TGTGCCAGCAGCTCGAACTTAGGGGGCGCTAATGAAAAACTGTTTTTT.

This chain connects TRBV5-1 to TRBJ2-7; D is unclear. The germline gives CDR1 SGHRS, CDR2 YFSETQ. This CDR3 spans 11 amino acids. Trimming removed 3 bases from V and 2 bases from J, with 3 bases in between. The CDR3 loop reads CASSSAYEQYF. The CDR3 nucleotides read TGCGCCAGCAGCTCCGCCTACGAGCAGTACTTC. Drawing the rest from reference TRBV5-1 and TRBJ2-7, the complete variable domain is KAGVTQTPRYLIKTRGQQVTLSCSPISGHRSVSWYQQTPGQGLQFLFEYFSETQRNKGNFPGRFSGRQFSNSRSEMNVSTLELGDSALYLCASSSAYEQYFGPGTRLTVT.

V and J are TRBV12-5 and TRBJ1-4; 7 nucleotides match TRBD1. The CDR3 extends over 15 amino acids. Trimming took 4 bases from V and 5 from J; bases not matched to a gene: 7. Germline CDR1 and CDR2: LGHNT and FRNRAP. CDR3 protein: CASGWTGRRNEKLFF. CDR3 sequence (DNA): TGTGCTAGTGGTTGGACAGGTCGACGGAATGAAAAACTGTTTTTT. Combining the CDR3 with reference TRBV12-5 and TRBJ1-4 gives the whole variable domain DARVTQTPRHKVTEMGQEVTMRCQPILGHNTVFWYRQTMMQGLELLAYFRNRAPLDDSGMPKDRFSAEMPDATLATLKIQPSEPRDSAVYFCASGWTGRRNEKLFFGSGTQLSVL.